Below, one TCR beta chain is given with its context. The antigen it binds to is not known. One base away there is no much larger clone; base qualities are not given. For TCRbeta CDR3 sequencing, genomic DNA was extracted from sorted cells using the QIAGEN DNeasy Blood and Tissue Kit. High-throughput TCRbeta CDR3 sequencing, which included PCR amplification with bias correction and internal controls, was done commercially through immunoSEQ. On the study's bioinformatics: A unique productive TCRbeta sequence was defined by the CDR3 nucleotide sequence when primers matched, and otherwise by the CDR3 amino acid sequence together with the Vbeta and Jbeta genes. Sorting error was corrected by removing sequences shared between sorted populations at a frequency ratio of 2:1 or less, and the remaining shared sequences were assigned to the higher population. A sequence was defined as donor-reactive if the sequence was expanded at least 5-fold in CFSE-low cells compared with unstimulated cells and had a frequency of at least 0.01% in CFSE-low cells. Jensen-Shannon divergence calculated on the top 100 TCRbeta sequences ranked by frequency was used to measure repertoire divergence. For samples with multiple sequencing runs, sorting error was corrected separately for each run before the runs were pooled. The immuneACCESS repertoire file appears here via TCRdb, limited to in-frame rearrangements. These files lack a portion of the clones; in checked studies, under half of the deficit traces to unresolved V genes, and the cause of the others is not known. The D gene and trimming were derived from the DNA, and the V and J assignments and clone size from that table. For this sample there are roughly 250,000 clones; roughly four fifths appear just once. The ten largest account for around 0.68% of the sample.

Thawed PBMCs were FACS-sorted into unstimulated Tregs (CD4+CD25+CD127-), CD4+ non-Tregs (CD4+CD25-), CD4 cells and CD8 cells. Blood from healthy controls was obtained either from healthy volunteers or as purchased buffy coats. Healthy control blood was processed to PBMCs with a Ficoll density gradient and then cryopreserved, whereas patient PBMCs were collected both before and after transplant. This specimen belongs to a study of Tregs in tolerant kidney transplant recipients (dated by TCRdb to the late 2010s). Notes on the research overall: TCRbeta sequencing was used in the study to identify donor-specific regulatory T cells before combined kidney and bone marrow transplantation, and the identified cells were then tracked after transplant. TCRbeta repertoire sequencing was used in 3 healthy controls to compare several methods for expanding Tregs specific for an allogeneic donor.

Results and caveats for the whole study, not just this receptor: Expanding Tregs with activated donor B cells appeared to identify the most biologically relevant and donor-specific TCRbeta repertoire. The study was limited by small patient numbers, and the findings need validation in larger populations and under other immunosuppression protocols. Biological reproducibility was not examined directly, but technical replication error appeared to be minimal.

The source is a human donor in good health. Input material: CD4+ T cells from blood.

The DNA reads TGTGCCTGGAGACCACTAGAAAGGTATGAGCAGTTCTTC. Translated, this gives CAWRPLERYEQFF. In this chain, TRBV30 is recombined with TRBJ2-1; matching of 5 bases hints at TRBD2 as the D gene. The V and J ends are trimmed by 3 bases and 8 bases, leaving 14 bases between them. Including the terminal cysteine and phenylalanine, the CDR3 comprises 13 residues. Of the read, only the CDR3 DNA is kept; its 39 bases are in frame from base 1. CDR1 and CDR2 were assigned from the germline V gene (reference sequence) as GTSNPN and SVGIG.